This T cell receptor (beta chain) originates from a study of human CD8 memory T cell subsets. This CDR3 contains 15 residues. Looked up from germline, CDR1 is SEHNR and CDR2 is FQNEAQ (reference sequence). Stem-like memory CD8+ T cell (TSTEM) populations were CCR7+ PD-1- TIGIT-. UMI-labeled 5' RACE produced the TCR beta libraries. TCRdb re-analyzed the 5' RACE reads; it lists each CDR3 protein once, without DNA. In total, the table holds about 10,000 distinct CDR3 sequences. This clonotype is labeled medium-sized based on frequency. J is TRBJ2-7 and V is TRBV7-9; TCRdb names TRBD1, which stays unverified in the absence of DNA. This receptor was identified in a human donor in good health. The sequencing sample was made of CD8+ stem-like memory T cells (TSCM and TCM) sorted from PBMCs. Subset noted: stem-like memory CD8 T cells (TSTEM), CCR7+ PD-1- TIGIT-. The CDR3 loop is CASSNSGGDSYEQYF.